Shown below are 10 T cell receptor beta chains from a single sample sequenced in a study of shared clonotypes between healthy human individuals. TCRdb's copy holds only in-frame clones and misses some; the assay was immunoSEQ multiplex PCR. The table lists about 490,000 clones, approximately 84% of them singletons, with more than 9.5% in the top ten. Specimen: PBMCs. These receptors all stem from a woman between 35 and 50 years old in good health. Some clones in this sample may be carry-over from other donors' samples.

The rearrangement uses TRBV28 and TRBJ1-2, with a possible D match to TRBD1 (5 bases). The CDR3 contains 12 residues. Trimming stripped 10 bases from V and 6 bases from J, with 15 bases between. Germline V lookup: CDR1 MDHEN, CDR2 SYDVKM. CDR3 loop: CATHRSPDGYTF. CDR3 DNA: TGTGCCACCCACAGGTCCCCGGATGGCTACACCTTC.

This clone has only a few counts. A far bigger clonotype differs at one base, so this is likely a read error. V usage is TRBV30 and J usage is TRBJ2-5; D remains ambiguous. Trimming removed 0 bases from V and 4 bases from J, with 12 bases in between. CDR3 length equals 14 residues. Germline CDR1 and CDR2: GTSNPN and SVGIG (reference sequence). The CDR3 here is CAWSVRALRETQYF. CDR3 coding DNA: TGTGCCTGGAGTGTTAGAGCGCTGCGAGAGACCCAGTACTTC.

The chain carries TRBV27 and TRBJ2-1, with 15 bases that match TRBD2. The CDR3 consists of 16 residues. V lost 0 bases to trimming and J lost 15 bases; unmatched junction nucleotides: 9. Germline V gene data show CDR1 as MNHEY and CDR2 as SMNVEV (reference sequence). CDR3 amino acids: CASSLSPQGLAGGLFF. The DNA of the CDR3 is TGTGCCAGCAGTTTATCCCCACAGGGACTAGCGGGAGGACTGTTCTTC.

The chain links TRBV28 to TRBJ1-2; a possible D gene is TRBD1 (5 bases). In germline, CDR1 is MDHEN, CDR2 SYDVKM. This CDR3 contains 13 residues. Trimming took 6 bases from V and 4 from J, leaving 12 bases between them. DNA of the CDR3: TGTGCCAGCAGCCGCGGGGGGGGCTATGGCTACACCTTC. Protein product: CASSRGGGYGYTF.

Here the CDR3 reads CASTLRGDASSYEQYF. DNA for the CDR3: TGTGCCAGCACCCTTCGAGGCGATGCCTCCTCCTACGAGCAGTACTTC. J is TRBJ2-7 and V is TRBV4-2; D is unclear. The CDR3 has 16 residues. V lost 7 bases and J lost 0, with 19 bases in between. CDR1 LGHNA and CDR2 YNFKEQ come from the germline V gene.

The chain combines TRBV30 with TRBJ1-1; D gene uncertain. This CDR3 is built from 12 residues. Germline values: CDR1 GTSNPN, CDR2 SVGIG (reference sequence). The CDR3 loop is CSARRDDTEAFF. CDR3 DNA sequence: TGTTCCGCCCGCAGAGACGACACTGAAGCTTTCTTT.

V usage is TRBV10-2 and J usage is TRBJ2-3; the D is unclear. Deletions cut 7 bases from V and 7 bases from J, with 12 bases between. Germline-derived CDR1 and CDR2 are WSHSY and SAAADI. The CDR3 has 12 residues. CDR3 sequence: CASTVYQNTQYF. CDR3 nucleotides: TGCGCCAGCACCGTTTATCAGAATACGCAGTATTTT.

On this clone: A far larger clone is off by one base, so a read error is likely. The chain couples TRBV5-6 to TRBJ2-2, with D unclear. Germline V gene data show CDR1 as SGHDT and CDR2 as YYEEEE. There are 13 residues in the CDR3. V lost 5 bases to trimming and J lost 6 bases, with 11 bases between them. The CDR3 protein is CASSTHLAGELFF. The CDR3 DNA reads TGTGCCAGCAGTACACATCTGGCCGGGGAGCTGTTTTTT.

Many counts were recorded for this clone. Other DNA sequences of this sample code for an identical CDR3. The chain's CDR3 is CASSLWTEDGYTF. Here the CDR3 DNA reads TGTGCCAGCAGCTTATGGACAGAGGATGGCTACACCTTC. The chain carries TRBV7-8 and TRBJ1-2; D might be TRBD1 (6 bases). CDR1 SGHVS and CDR2 FQNEAQ come from the germline V gene. Trimming removed 2 bases from V and 6 bases from J, with 10 bases in between. This CDR3 spans 13 amino acids.

CDR3 DNA sequence: TGTGCCAGCAGTTTTCAGCCCCAGCATTTT. It specifies CASSFQPQHF. The chain recombines TRBV27 with TRBJ1-5; no definite D call. CDR3 size: 10 residues. V dropped 3 bases and J dropped 6 bases, with 0 bases sitting between them. In germline, CDR1 is MNHEY, CDR2 SMNVEV (reference sequence).